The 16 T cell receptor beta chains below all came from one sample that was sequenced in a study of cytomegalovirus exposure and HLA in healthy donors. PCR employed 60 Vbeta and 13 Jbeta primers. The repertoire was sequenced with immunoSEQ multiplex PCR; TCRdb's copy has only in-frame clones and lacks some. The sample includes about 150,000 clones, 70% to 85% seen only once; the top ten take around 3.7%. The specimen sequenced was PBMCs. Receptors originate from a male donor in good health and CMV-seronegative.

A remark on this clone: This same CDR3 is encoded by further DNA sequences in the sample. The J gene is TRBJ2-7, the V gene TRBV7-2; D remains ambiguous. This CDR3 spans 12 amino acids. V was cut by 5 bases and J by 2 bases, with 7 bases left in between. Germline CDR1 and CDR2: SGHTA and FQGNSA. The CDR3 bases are TGTGCCAGCAGCAAGCAGGCCTACGAGCAGTACTTC. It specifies CASSKQAYEQYF.

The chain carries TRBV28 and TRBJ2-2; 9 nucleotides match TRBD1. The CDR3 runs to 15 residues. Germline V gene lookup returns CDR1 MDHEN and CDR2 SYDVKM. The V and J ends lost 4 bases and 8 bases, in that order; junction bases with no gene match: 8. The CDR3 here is CASSSSGQGSGELFF. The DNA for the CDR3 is TGTGCCAGCAGTTCTTCCGGACAGGGGAGTGGGGAGCTGTTTTTT.

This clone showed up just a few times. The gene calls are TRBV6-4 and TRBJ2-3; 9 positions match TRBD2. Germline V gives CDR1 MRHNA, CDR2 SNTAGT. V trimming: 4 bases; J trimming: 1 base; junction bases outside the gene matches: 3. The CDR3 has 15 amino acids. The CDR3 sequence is CASSGASGGTDTQYF. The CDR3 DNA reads TGTGCCAGCAGTGGAGCTAGCGGGGGCACAGATACGCAGTATTTT.

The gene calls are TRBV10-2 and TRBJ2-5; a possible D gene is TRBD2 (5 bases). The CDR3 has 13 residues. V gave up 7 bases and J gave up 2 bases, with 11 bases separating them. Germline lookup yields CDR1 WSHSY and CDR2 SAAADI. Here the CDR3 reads CASTRVQQETQYF. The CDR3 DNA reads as TGCGCCAGCACGAGGGTACAACAAGAGACCCAGTACTTC.

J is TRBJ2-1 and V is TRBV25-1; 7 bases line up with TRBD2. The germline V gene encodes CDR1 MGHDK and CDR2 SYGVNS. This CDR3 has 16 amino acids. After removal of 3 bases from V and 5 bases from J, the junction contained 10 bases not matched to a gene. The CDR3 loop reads CASSDFGGGPNNEQFF. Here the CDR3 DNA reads TGTGCCAGCAGTGATTTCGGGGGAGGGCCGAACAATGAGCAGTTCTTC. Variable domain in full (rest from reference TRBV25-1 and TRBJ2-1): EADIYQTPRYLVIGTGKKITLECSQTMGHDKMYWYQQDPGMELHLIHYSYGVNSTEKGDLSSESTVSRIRTEHFPLTLESARPSHTSQYLCASSDFGGGPNNEQFFGPGTRLTVL.

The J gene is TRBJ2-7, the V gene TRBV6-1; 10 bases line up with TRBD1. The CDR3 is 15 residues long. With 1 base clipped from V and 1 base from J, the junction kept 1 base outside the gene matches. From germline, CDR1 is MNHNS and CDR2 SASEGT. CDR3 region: CASSEGTGGSYEQYF. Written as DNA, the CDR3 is TGTGCCAGCAGTGAAGGGACAGGGGGTTCCTACGAGCAGTACTTC.

CDR3 protein: CASSTGQGNYEQYF. CDR3 DNA: TGTGCCAGTAGTACGGGACAGGGGAACTACGAGCAGTACTTC. The chain couples TRBV19 to TRBJ2-7, with 10 bases identical to TRBD1. This CDR3 has 14 amino acids. Germline-derived CDR1 and CDR2 are LNHDA and SQIVND (reference sequence). Trimming at V came to 4 bases and at J to 3 bases, leaving 3 bases not matched to a gene.

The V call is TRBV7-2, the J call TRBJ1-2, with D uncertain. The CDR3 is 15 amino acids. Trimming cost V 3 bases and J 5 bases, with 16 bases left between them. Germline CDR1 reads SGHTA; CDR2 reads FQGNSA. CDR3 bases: TGTGCCAGCAGCTTGGCGCAGGACCGAGGGTATGGCTACACCTTC. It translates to CASSLAQDRGYGYTF.

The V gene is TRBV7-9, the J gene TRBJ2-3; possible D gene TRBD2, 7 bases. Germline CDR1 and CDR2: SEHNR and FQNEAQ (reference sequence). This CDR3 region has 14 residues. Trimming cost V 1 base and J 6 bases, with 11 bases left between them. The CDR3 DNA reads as TGTGCCAGCAGCTTAGGGGGGGGGCCGGATACGCAGTATTTT. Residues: CASSLGGGPDTQYF. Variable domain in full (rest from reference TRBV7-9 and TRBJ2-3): DTGVSQNPRHKITKRGQNVTFRCDPISEHNRLYWYRQTLGQGPEFLTYFQNEAQLEKSRLLSDRFSAERPKGSFSTLEIQRTEQGDSAMYLCASSLGGGPDTQYFGPGTRLTVL.

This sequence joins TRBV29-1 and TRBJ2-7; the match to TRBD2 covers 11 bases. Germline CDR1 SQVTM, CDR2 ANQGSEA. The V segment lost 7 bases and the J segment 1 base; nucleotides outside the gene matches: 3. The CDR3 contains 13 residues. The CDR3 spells CSAVAGGSYEQYF. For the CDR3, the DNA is TGCAGCGCTGTAGCGGGAGGGTCCTACGAGCAGTACTTC.

CDR3 region: CASSAGGGFQETQYF. As DNA, the CDR3 is TGCGCCAGCAGTGCGGGCGGGGGGTTTCAAGAGACCCAGTACTTC. The chain employs TRBV10-2 and TRBJ2-5; TRBD2 matches at 8 bases. The V gene's germline CDR1 is WSHSY and CDR2 SAAADI. J lost 2 bases, V lost 4 bases, and 6 bases had no gene match. The CDR3 length is 15 residues.

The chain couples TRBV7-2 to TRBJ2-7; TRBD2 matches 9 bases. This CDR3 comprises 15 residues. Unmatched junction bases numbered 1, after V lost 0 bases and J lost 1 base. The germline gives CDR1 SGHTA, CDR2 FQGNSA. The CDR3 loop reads CASSLASGGSYEQYF. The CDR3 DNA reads TGTGCCAGCAGCTTAGCTAGCGGGGGTTCCTACGAGCAGTACTTC.

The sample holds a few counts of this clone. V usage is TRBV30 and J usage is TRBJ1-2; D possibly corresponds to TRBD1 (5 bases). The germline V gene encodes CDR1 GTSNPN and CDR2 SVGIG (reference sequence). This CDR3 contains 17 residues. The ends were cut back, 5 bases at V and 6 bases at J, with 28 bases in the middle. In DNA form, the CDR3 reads TGTGCCTGGGCCCCACTCATGACAGTCCTAGTCGGTGATGGCTACACCTTC. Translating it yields CAWAPLMTVLVGDGYTF.

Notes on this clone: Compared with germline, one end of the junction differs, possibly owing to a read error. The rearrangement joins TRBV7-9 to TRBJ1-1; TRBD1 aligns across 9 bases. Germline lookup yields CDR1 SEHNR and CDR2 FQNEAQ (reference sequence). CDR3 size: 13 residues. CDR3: CSSSPGTGREAFF. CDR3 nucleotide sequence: TGTTCCAGCAGCCCCGGGACAGGGCGCGAAGCTTTCTTT.

The chain's CDR3 is CAISEGPNQPQHF. The CDR3 DNA sequence: TGTGCCATCAGTGAGGGCCCCAATCAGCCCCAGCATTTT. The chain uses TRBV10-3 and TRBJ1-5; D remains unclear. The CDR3 covers 13 residues. The germline V gene encodes CDR1 ENHRY and CDR2 SYGVKD. With 2 bases removed from V and 3 bases from J, the gap between germline ends came to 5 bases.

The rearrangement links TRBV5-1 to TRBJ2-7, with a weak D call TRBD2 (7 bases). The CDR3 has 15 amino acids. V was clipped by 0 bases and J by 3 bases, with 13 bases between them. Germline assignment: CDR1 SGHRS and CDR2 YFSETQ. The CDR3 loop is CASSLEGGSLYEQYF. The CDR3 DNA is TGCGCCAGCAGCTTGGAGGGGGGGTCACTCTACGAGCAGTACTTC.